A selection of T cell receptor beta chains follows, all from one sample in a study of cytomegalovirus exposure and HLA in healthy donors. The repertoire was sequenced with immunoSEQ multiplex PCR; TCRdb's copy has only in-frame clones and lacks some. This table has around 190,000 clones, 60% to 85% appearing once. The sequencing input was PBMCs. The origin of the receptors is a middle-aged woman in good health and CMV-seronegative. Both conserved end residues are part of each CDR3. Size values are once, few and many counts, or a class for expanded clones, and some rows have none.

TRBJ1-2,few,TRBV19,CASSTGTYNYGYTF
TRBJ1-1,NA,TRBV19,CASRLGEELNTEAFF
TRBJ2-3,NA,TRBV6-1,CASSERTSTDTQYF
TRBJ1-3,NA,TRBV2,CASSRDRPDSGNTIYF
TRBJ1-2,NA,TRBV18,CASSPPGTGVGGYTF
TRBJ2-1,NA,TRBV9,CASSAGVSSYNEQFF
TRBJ2-7,NA,TRBV7-2,CASSLDRFYEQYF
TRBJ1-2,few,TRBV5-4,CASSLTGDSGYTF
TRBJ2-7,NA,TRBV21-1,CAGILSGTSGFPYEQYF
TRBJ2-2,once,TRBV30,CAWTSSGTGELFF
TRBJ1-2,NA,TRBV5-1,CASSSGQGLGGYTF
TRBJ2-7,NA,TRBV30,CAWQDRGSSYEQYF
TRBJ1-4,few,TRBV9,CASSVEGGIFGTENEKLFF
TRBJ1-3,NA,TRBV5-1,CASSDGRTGSGNTIYF
TRBJ2-7,NA,TRBV27,CASVPLTTGYYEQYF
TRBJ2-1,NA,TRBV7-3,CASSLGTSGSYNEQFF
TRBJ2-5,NA,TRBV5-1,CASSLWGGRGETQYF
TRBJ2-1,NA,TRBV9,CASSRSGTSMDEQFF
TRBJ2-3,NA,TRBV19,CASSDRAGATTDTQYF
TRBJ2-5,NA,TRBV9,CASSVGSGTFQETQYF
TRBJ1-3,NA,TRBV5-6,CASSRQGGPDTIYF
TRBJ2-1,NA,TRBV7-7,CASSPLAGGYGEQFF
TRBJ2-2,NA,TRBV7-2,CASRGPGGGGRGTGELFF
TRBJ2-3,NA,TRBV5-1,CASTSRGQGYTDTQYF
TRBJ1-6,NA,TRBV5-1,CASSPDRGVSPLHF
TRBJ1-1,NA,TRBV7-2,CASSLDRETEAFF
TRBJ2-5,NA,TRBV6-5,CASTKRQGAWGTQYF
TRBJ2-5,NA,TRBV28,CASSPRNAYQETQYF
TRBJ1-2,NA,TRBV19,CASSIDSGYGYTF
TRBJ2-1,NA,TRBV5-6,CASSRTSRLYEQFF